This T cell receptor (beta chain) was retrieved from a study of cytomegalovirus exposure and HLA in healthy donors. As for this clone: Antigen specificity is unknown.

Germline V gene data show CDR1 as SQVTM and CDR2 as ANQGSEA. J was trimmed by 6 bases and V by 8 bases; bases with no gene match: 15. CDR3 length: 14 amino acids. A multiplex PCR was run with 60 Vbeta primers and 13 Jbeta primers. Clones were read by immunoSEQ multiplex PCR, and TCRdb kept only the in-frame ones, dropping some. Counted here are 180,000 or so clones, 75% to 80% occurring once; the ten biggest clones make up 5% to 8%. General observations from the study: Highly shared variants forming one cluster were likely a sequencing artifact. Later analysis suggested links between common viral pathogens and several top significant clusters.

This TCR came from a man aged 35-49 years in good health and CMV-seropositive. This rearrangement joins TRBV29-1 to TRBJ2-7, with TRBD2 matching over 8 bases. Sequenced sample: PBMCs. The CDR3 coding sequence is TGCAGCTCCGGAGCGGGAGTGGGGGTTGGCGAGCAGTACTTC. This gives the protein CSSGAGVGVGEQYF.